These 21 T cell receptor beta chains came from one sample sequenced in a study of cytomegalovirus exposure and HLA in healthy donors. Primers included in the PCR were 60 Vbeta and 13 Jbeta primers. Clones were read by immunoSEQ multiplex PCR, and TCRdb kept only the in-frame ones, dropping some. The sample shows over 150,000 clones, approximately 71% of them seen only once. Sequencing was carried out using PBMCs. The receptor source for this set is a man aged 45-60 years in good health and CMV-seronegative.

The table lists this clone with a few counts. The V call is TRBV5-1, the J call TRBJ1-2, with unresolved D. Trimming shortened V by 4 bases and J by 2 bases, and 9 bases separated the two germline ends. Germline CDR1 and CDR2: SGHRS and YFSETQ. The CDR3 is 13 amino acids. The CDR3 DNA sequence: TGCGCCAGCAGCAATGGGAGAAACTATGGCTACACCTTC. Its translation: CASSNGRNYGYTF.

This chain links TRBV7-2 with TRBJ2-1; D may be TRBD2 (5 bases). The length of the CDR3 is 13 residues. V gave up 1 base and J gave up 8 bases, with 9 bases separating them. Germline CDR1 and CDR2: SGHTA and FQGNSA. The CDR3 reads CASSLGHGDEQFF. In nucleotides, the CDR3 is TGTGCCAGCAGCTTAGGTCACGGGGATGAGCAGTTCTTC.

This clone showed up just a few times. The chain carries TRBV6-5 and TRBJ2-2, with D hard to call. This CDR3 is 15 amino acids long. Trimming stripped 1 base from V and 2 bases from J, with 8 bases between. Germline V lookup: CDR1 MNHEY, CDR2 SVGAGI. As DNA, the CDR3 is TGTGCCAGCAGTTACTACTCCCCAAACACCGGGGAGCTGTTTTTT. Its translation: CASSYYSPNTGELFF.

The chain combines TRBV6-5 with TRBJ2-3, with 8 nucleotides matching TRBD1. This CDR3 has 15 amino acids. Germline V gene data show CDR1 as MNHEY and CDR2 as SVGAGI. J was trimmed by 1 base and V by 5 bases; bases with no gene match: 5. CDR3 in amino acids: CASSPGTGGTDTQYF. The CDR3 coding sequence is TGTGCCAGCAGTCCCGGGACAGGCGGCACAGATACGCAGTATTTT.

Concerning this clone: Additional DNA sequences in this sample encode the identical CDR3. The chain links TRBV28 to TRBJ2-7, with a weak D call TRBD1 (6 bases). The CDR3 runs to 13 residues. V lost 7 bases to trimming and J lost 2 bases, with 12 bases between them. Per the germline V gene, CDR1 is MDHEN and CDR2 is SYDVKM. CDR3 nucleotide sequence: TGTGCCAGCACAACCAGGGGAGCCTACGAGCAGTACTTC. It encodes CASTTRGAYEQYF.

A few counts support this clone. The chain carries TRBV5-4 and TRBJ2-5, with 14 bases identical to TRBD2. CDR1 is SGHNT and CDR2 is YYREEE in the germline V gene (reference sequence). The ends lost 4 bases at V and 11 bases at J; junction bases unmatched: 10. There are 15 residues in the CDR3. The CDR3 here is CASSHAGLAGEVQYF. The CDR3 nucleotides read TGTGCCAGCAGCCACGCGGGACTAGCGGGGGAAGTGCAGTACTTC.

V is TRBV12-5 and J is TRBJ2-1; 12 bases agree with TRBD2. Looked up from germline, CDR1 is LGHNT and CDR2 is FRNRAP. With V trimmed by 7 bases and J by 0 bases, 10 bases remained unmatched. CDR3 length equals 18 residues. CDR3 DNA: TGTGCTAGTGACCTAAGGACTAGCGGGGACTGCTCCTACAATGAGCAGTTCTTC. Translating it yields CASDLRTSGDCSYNEQFF.

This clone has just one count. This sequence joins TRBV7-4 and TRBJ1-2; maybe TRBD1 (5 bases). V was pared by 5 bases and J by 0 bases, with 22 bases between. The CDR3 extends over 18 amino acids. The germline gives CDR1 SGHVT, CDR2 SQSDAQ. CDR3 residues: CASSAGRPQDLSNYGYTF. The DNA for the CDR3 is TGTGCCAGCAGCGCGGGACGACCTCAGGACCTCTCTAACTATGGCTACACCTTC.

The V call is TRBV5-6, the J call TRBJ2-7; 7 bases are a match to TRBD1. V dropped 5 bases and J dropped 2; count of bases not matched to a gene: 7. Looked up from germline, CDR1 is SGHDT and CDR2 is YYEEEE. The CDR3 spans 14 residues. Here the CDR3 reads CASSQGQVPYEQYF. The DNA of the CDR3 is TGTGCCAGCAGTCAAGGACAGGTTCCCTACGAGCAGTACTTC.

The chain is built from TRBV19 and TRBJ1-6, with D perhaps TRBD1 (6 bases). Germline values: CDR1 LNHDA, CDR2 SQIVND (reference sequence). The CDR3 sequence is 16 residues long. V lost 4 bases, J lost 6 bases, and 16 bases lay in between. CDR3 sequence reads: CASSTLGQFANSPLHF. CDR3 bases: TGTGCCAGTAGTACCCTCGGACAGTTCGCTAATTCACCCCTCCACTTT.

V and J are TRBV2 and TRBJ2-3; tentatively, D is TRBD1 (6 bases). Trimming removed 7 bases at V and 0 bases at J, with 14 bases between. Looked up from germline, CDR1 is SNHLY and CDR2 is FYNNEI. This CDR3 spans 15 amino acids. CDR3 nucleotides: TGTGCCAGCAATGGACAGCCAACTAGCACAGATACGCAGTATTTT. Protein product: CASNGQPTSTDTQYF.

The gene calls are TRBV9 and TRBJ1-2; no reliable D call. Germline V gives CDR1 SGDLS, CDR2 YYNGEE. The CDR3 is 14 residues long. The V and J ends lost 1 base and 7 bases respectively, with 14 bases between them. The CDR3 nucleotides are TGTGCCAGCAGCGTATACTCTTCCGGTGGTGGCTACACCTTC. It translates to CASSVYSSGGGYTF.

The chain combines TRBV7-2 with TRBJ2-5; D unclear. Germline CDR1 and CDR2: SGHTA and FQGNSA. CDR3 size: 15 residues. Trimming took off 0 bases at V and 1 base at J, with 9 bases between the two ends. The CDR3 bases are TGTGCCAGCAGCTTAGCTGCCGAGCGCCAAGAGACCCAGTACTTC. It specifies CASSLAAERQETQYF.

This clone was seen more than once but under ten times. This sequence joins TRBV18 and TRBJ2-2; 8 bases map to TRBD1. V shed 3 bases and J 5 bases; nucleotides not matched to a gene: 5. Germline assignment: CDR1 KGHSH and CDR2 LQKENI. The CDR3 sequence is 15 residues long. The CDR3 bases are TGTGCCAGCTCACCGGACAGGGCTGGGACCGGGGAGCTGTTTTTT. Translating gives CASSPDRAGTGELFF.

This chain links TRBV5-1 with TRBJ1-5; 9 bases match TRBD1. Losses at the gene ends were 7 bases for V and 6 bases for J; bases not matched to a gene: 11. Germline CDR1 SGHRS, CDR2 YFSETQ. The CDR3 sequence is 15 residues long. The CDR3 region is CASRIGTGRGQPQHF. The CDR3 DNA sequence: TGCGCCAGCCGAATCGGGACAGGGAGGGGTCAGCCCCAGCATTTT. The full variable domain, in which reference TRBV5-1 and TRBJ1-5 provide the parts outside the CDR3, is KAGVTQTPRYLIKTRGQQVTLSCSPISGHRSVSWYQQTPGQGLQFLFEYFSETQRNKGNFPGRFSGRQFSNSRSEMNVSTLELGDSALYLCASRIGTGRGQPQHFGDGTRLSIL.

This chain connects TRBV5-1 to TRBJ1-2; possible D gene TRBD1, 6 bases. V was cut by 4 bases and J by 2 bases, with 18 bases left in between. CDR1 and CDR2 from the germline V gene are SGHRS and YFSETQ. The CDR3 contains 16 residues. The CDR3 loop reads CASSPRDTTPNYGYTF. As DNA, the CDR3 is TGCGCCAGCAGCCCCCGGGACACCACTCCGAACTATGGCTACACCTTC.

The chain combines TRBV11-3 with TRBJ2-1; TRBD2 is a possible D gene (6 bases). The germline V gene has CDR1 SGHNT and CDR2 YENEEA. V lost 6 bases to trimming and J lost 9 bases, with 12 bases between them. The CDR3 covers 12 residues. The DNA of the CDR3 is TGTGCCAGCAGGGGGGAGGCGGGTGAGCAGTTCTTC. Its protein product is CASRGEAGEQFF.

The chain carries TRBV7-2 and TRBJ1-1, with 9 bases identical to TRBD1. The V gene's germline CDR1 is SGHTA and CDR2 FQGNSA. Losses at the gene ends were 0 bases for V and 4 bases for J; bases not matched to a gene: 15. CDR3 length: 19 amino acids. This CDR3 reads CASSLAWGGTGYMGTEAFF. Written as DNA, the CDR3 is TGTGCCAGCAGCTTAGCGTGGGGGGGGACAGGGTATATGGGCACTGAAGCTTTCTTT.

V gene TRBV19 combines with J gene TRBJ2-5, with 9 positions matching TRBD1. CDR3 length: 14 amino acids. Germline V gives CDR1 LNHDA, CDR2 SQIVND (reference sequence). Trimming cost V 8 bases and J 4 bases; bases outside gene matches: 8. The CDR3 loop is CASRPGTGTETQYF. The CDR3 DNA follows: TGTGCCAGTCGACCCGGGACAGGGACAGAGACCCAGTACTTC.

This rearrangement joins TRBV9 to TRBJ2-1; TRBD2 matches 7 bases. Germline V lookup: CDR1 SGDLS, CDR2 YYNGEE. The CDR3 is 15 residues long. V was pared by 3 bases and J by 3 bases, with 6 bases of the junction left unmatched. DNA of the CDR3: TGTGCCAGCAGCGAGAGACTAGCTGGCTACAATGAGCAGTTCTTC. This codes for CASSERLAGYNEQFF.

CDR3 DNA: TGTGCCAGCAGTCCGGGACAGGGGACGACCCCCTCCTTGTGGGGCTACACCTTC. Amino acid sequence: CASSPGQGTTPSLWGYTF. The V gene is TRBV27, the J gene TRBJ1-2; 10 bases are shared with TRBD1. Germline V CDR1 and CDR2: MNHEY, SMNVEV (reference sequence). V gave up 5 bases and J gave up 8 bases; unmatched junction bases: 20. This CDR3 is built from 18 residues.